A single sample gave rise to the 29 T cell receptor beta chains below, sequenced in a study of human T cells and chemical hapten exposure. The time point here: pre-sensitization, week 0. Treatment here: therapeutic diphenylcyclopropenone sensitization with weekly scalp DPC. Via MiXCR, TCRdb re-called the RACE reads, giving one row per CDR3 protein. The sample has tens of thousands of distinct CDR3 sequences, roughly 9.8% seen once; the top ten hold 8% to 10%. Here the sequenced sample was whole blood, taken in connection with sensitization to the hapten diphenylcyclopropenone (DPC). All receptors derive from a middle-aged man with alopecia areata. Some clones in this sample may be carry-over from other donors' samples.

The chain links TRBV10-3 to TRBJ2-1, with 14 bases fitting TRBD2. This CDR3 contains 14 residues. The V gene's germline CDR1 is ENHRY and CDR2 SYGVKD. V lost 4 bases to trimming and J lost 9 bases; unmatched junction nucleotides: 2. CDR3 residues: CAISVGLAGGEQFF. The CDR3 DNA sequence: TGTGCCATCAGTGTAGGACTAGCGGGAGGTGAGCAGTTCTTC.

This clonotype was recorded a few times. The chain uses TRBV7-9 and TRBJ2-7; D is possibly TRBD1 (5 bases). CDR3 length: 13 amino acids. Looked up from germline, CDR1 is SEHNR and CDR2 is FQNEAQ (reference sequence). V was clipped by 5 bases and J by 4 bases, with 12 bases between them. The chain's CDR3 is CASSKHGAYEQYF. For the CDR3, the DNA is TGTGCCAGCAGCAAACATGGGGCGTACGAGCAGTACTTC. Combining the CDR3 with reference TRBV7-9 and TRBJ2-7 gives the whole variable domain DTGVSQNPRHKITKRGQNVTFRCDPISEHNRLYWYRQTLGQGPEFLTYFQNEAQLEKSRLLSDRFSAERPKGSFSTLEIQRTEQGDSAMYLCASSKHGAYEQYFGPGTRLTVT.

The CDR3 here is CASSEGAVATSTDTQYF. The CDR3 DNA sequence: TGTGCCAGCAGCGAAGGGGCGGTAGCGACTAGCACAGATACGCAGTATTTT. V and J are TRBV7-8 and TRBJ2-3; D tentatively fits TRBD1 or TRBD2 (5 bases each). The CDR3 is 17 residues long. Trimming removed 5 bases from V and 0 bases from J, with 18 bases in between. The germline V gene encodes CDR1 SGHVS and CDR2 FQNEAQ.

This clonotype was observed many times. This chain connects TRBV10-2 to TRBJ2-5; D could derive from TRBD1 or TRBD2 (5 bases each). Germline lookup yields CDR1 WSHSY and CDR2 SAAADI. V lost 5 bases to trimming and J lost 3 bases, with 7 bases between them. The length of the CDR3 is 12 residues. The chain's CDR3 is CASSLGEETQYF. For the CDR3, the DNA is TGCGCCAGCAGTCTGGGGGAAGAGACCCAGTACTTC.

V usage is TRBV7-2 and J usage is TRBJ1-1; no clear D. The V gene lost 7 bases and the J gene lost 5 bases, with 8 bases spanning the gap. Germline V gene data show CDR1 as SGHTA and CDR2 as FQGNSA. There are 11 residues in the CDR3. DNA for the CDR3: TGTGCCAGCATGATTGGAACTGAAGCTTTCTTT. Protein product: CASMIGTEAFF.

CDR3 nucleotides: TGCAGCGTCCGAAGGCCTCAGGATCACGAGCAGTACTTC. The encoded protein is CSVRRPQDHEQYF. This chain uses TRBV29-1 with TRBJ2-7; D gene uncertain. Germline V gene lookup returns CDR1 SQVTM and CDR2 ANQGSEA. V lost 6 bases, J lost 5 bases, and 17 bases lay in between. The CDR3 is made up of 13 amino acids.

This clonotype was found many times. The chain employs TRBV19 and TRBJ2-1; no definite D call. With 1 base removed from V and 10 bases from J, the gap between germline ends came to 14 bases. The CDR3 is 14 residues long. CDR1 LNHDA and CDR2 SQIVND come from the germline V gene (reference sequence). CDR3 bases: TGTGCCAGTAGTATAGGAAACAAGGCGGCGGAGCAGTTCTTC. Encoded protein: CASSIGNKAAEQFF.

This clonotype was detected many times. V gene TRBV5-1 combines with J gene TRBJ2-1; the match to TRBD2 covers 7 bases. CDR1 is SGHRS and CDR2 is YFSETQ in the germline V gene. CDR3 size: 15 residues. The V segment lost 3 bases and the J segment 2 bases; nucleotides outside the gene matches: 5. As DNA, the CDR3 is TGCGCCAGCAGCTCTGTAGCGGGTCCCTACAATGAGCAGTTCTTC. It encodes CASSSVAGPYNEQFF.

This clonotype occurred many times. Here the CDR3 DNA reads TGCAGTGCTAGAGATCGGGGACAGGGAACTGAAGCTTTCTTT. It translates to CSARDRGQGTEAFF. The chain recombines TRBV20-1 with TRBJ1-1; 9 nucleotides match TRBD1. Trimming removed 0 bases from V and 5 bases from J; junction bases left unmatched: 4. Germline CDR1 DFQATT, CDR2 SNEGSKA (reference sequence). The CDR3 runs to 14 residues.

Only a few counts were recorded for this clonotype. The chain recombines TRBV29-1 with TRBJ2-3; no clear D gene. Germline CDR1 is SQVTM and CDR2 is ANQGSEA. This CDR3 is built from 13 residues. V lost 2 bases and J lost 0, with 6 bases in between. The CDR3 here is CSVEKTSTDTQYF. In DNA, the CDR3 is TGCAGCGTTGAAAAAACTAGCACAGATACGCAGTATTTT.

This clonotype has more than one count but fewer than ten. This chain links TRBV12-3 or TRBV12-4 with TRBJ2-2, with D perhaps TRBD1 or TRBD2 (5 bases each). The ends were cut back, 7 bases at V and 4 bases at J, with 19 bases in the middle. The CDR3 runs 16 residues. The CDR3 DNA follows: TGTGCCAGCAATTTGAATACGGGACGGTTCACCGGGGAGCTGTTTTTT. It encodes CASNLNTGRFTGELFF.

V gene TRBV28 combines with J gene TRBJ2-7, with TRBD2 matching 13 bases. With 7 bases clipped from V and 7 bases from J, the junction kept 10 bases outside the gene matches. The CDR3 loop spans 15 amino acids. The germline gives CDR1 MDHEN, CDR2 SYDVKM. CDR3 DNA sequence: TGTGCCAGCATCGCCAACGGACTAGCGGGAGAAGAGCAGTACTTC. As protein: CASIANGLAGEEQYF.

This clonotype was observed a few times. The chain recombines TRBV30 with TRBJ1-1, with D unresolved. V was trimmed by 0 bases and J by 0 bases, leaving 20 bases between them. The germline V gene encodes CDR1 GTSNPN and CDR2 SVGIG (reference sequence). The CDR3 consists of 18 residues. CDR3 residues: CAWSVAFVGGFMNTEAFF. Written as DNA, the CDR3 is TGTGCCTGGAGTGTCGCCTTTGTGGGAGGTTTCATGAACACTGAAGCTTTCTTT.

In this sample, this clonotype turned up a few times. V and J are TRBV9 and TRBJ2-2; TRBD1 might be the D (6 bases). The ends were cut back, 7 bases at V and 3 bases at J, with 16 bases in the middle. The CDR3 extends over 15 amino acids. CDR1 is SGDLS, CDR2 YYNGEE, per germline. This CDR3 is CASGSHRAHTGELFF. The CDR3 DNA reads as TGTGCCAGCGGGAGTCACAGGGCGCACACCGGGGAGCTGTTTTTT. The full variable domain, completed using reference TRBV9 and TRBJ2-2, is DSGVTQTPKHLITATGQRVTLRCSPRSGDLSVYWYQQSLDQGLQFLIQYYNGEERAKGNILERFSAQQFPDLHSELNLSSLELGDSALYFCASGSHRAHTGELFFGEGSRLTVL.

The table lists this clonotype with many counts. This chain uses TRBV7-9 with TRBJ2-7; D is possibly TRBD2 (6 bases). CDR1 and CDR2 (germline): SEHNR, FQNEAQ (reference sequence). Trimming shortened V by 5 bases and J by 2 bases, and 13 bases separated the two germline ends. The CDR3 length is 14 residues. The CDR3 loop is CASSIRDSAYEQYF. CDR3 DNA: TGTGCCAGCAGCATAAGGGACTCGGCCTACGAGCAGTACTTC.

This clonotype was detected many times. The V and J genes are TRBV6-6 and TRBJ1-3, with D uncertain. V lost 6 bases and J lost 0, with 9 bases in between. This CDR3 spans 14 amino acids. Germline V lookup: CDR1 MNHNY, CDR2 SVGAGI (reference sequence). The CDR3 DNA follows: TGTGCCAGCAGGGCACAGTCCTCTGGAAACACCATATATTTT. Encoded protein: CASRAQSSGNTIYF.

This clonotype was counted many times. The chain recombines TRBV7-9 with TRBJ2-3; 7 nucleotides agree with TRBD2. V gave up 3 bases and J gave up 1 base; unmatched junction bases: 7. CDR3 size: 16 residues. Germline V gene sequence: CDR1 SEHNR, CDR2 FQNEAQ (reference sequence). CDR3 coding DNA: TGTGCCAGCAGCTTGGGGCGCGCGGGAGGCACAGATACGCAGTATTTT. It yields the protein CASSLGRAGGTDTQYF.

The gene calls are TRBV5-6 and TRBJ2-7, with D possibly TRBD2 on 6 matching bases. Between the trimmed V and J ends, which lost 4 bases and 7 bases, there was a span of 15 bases. CDR3 size: 13 residues. Germline V gene lookup returns CDR1 SGHDT and CDR2 YYEEEE. Here the CDR3 DNA reads TGTGCCAGCAGCAGGGAGGCCTCAGGGGAGCAGTACTTC. This sequence encodes CASSREASGEQYF.

The table lists this clonotype with a few counts. The chain carries TRBV18 and TRBJ1-5, with D perhaps matching TRBD1 (5 bases). This CDR3 has 16 amino acids. The germline gives CDR1 KGHSH, CDR2 LQKENI. V lost 5 bases and J lost 3, with 17 bases in between. For the CDR3, the DNA is TGTGCCAGCTCATCCAAGGCGGGGCTTATCAATCAGCCCCAGCATTTT. As protein: CASSSKAGLINQPQHF.

This chain uses TRBV15 with TRBJ2-3; no definite D call. CDR3 length equals 15 residues. Trimming took 4 bases from V and 4 from J, leaving 15 bases between them. Germline CDR1 reads LNHNV; CDR2 reads YYDKDF (reference sequence). CDR3 DNA: TGTGCCACCAGCAAACGGGCCGGCGGCGCAGATACGCAGTATTTT. Translation: CATSKRAGGADTQYF.

This chain uses TRBV14 with TRBJ1-1; D is undetermined. CDR3 length: 13 residues. Germline lookup yields CDR1 SGHDN and CDR2 FVKESK. Trimming cost V 3 bases and J 1 base, with 6 bases left between them. The CDR3 bases are TGTGCCAGCAGCCAGTACAGGAACACTGAAGCTTTCTTT. It codes for CASSQYRNTEAFF. Using reference TRBV14 and TRBJ1-1 for the parts outside the CDR3, the full variable domain is EAGVTQFPSHSVIEKGQTVTLRCDPISGHDNLYWYRRVMGKEIKFLLHFVKESKQDESGMPNNRFLAERTGGTYSTLKVQPAELEDSGVYFCASSQYRNTEAFFGQGTRLTVV.

The chain couples TRBV28 to TRBJ2-7; TRBD1 aligns across 11 bases. V lost 5 bases to trimming and J lost 6 bases; unmatched junction nucleotides: 3. In germline, CDR1 is MDHEN, CDR2 SYDVKM. The CDR3 consists of 13 residues. The CDR3: CASSPGTGGEQYF. The CDR3 DNA sequence: TGTGCCAGCAGTCCCGGGACAGGGGGCGAGCAGTACTTC.

The genes are TRBV5-4 and TRBJ1-2, with D uncertain. This CDR3 region has 15 residues. Trimming cost V 3 bases and J 3 bases, with 15 bases left between them. From germline, CDR1 is SGHNT and CDR2 YYREEE (reference sequence). The CDR3 loop is CASSSRAQHYYGYTF. CDR3 coding DNA: TGTGCCAGCAGCTCCCGGGCCCAACACTACTATGGCTACACCTTC.

This chain links TRBV6-5 with TRBJ2-7; tentative D call: TRBD1 (6 bases). The CDR3 is 13 residues long. Germline V CDR1 and CDR2: MNHEY, SVGAGI. V lost 0 bases and J lost 5, with 8 bases in between. CDR3 in amino acids: CASSYSDSNEQYF. The CDR3 coding sequence is TGTGCCAGCAGTTACTCGGACAGTAACGAGCAGTACTTC.

The gene calls are TRBV12-5 and TRBJ1-6, with 9 bases aligning to TRBD1. Germline CDR1 and CDR2: LGHNT and FRNRAP. The CDR3 loop spans 16 amino acids. After removal of 4 bases from V and 8 bases from J, the junction contained 9 bases not matched to a gene. In DNA, the CDR3 is TGTGCTAGTGGTTCCTGGGACAGGGAGTCAGATTCACCCCTCCACTTT. Its translation: CASGSWDRESDSPLHF. The full variable domain, with the rest looked up from reference TRBV12-5 and TRBJ1-6, is DARVTQTPRHKVTEMGQEVTMRCQPILGHNTVFWYRQTMMQGLELLAYFRNRAPLDDSGMPKDRFSAEMPDATLATLKIQPSEPRDSAVYFCASGSWDRESDSPLHFGNGTRLTVT.

This clonotype was found a few times. The chain is built from TRBV19 and TRBJ2-1, with D hard to call. V was trimmed by 3 bases and J by 6 bases, leaving 15 bases between them. The CDR3 sequence is 15 residues long. Germline assignment: CDR1 LNHDA and CDR2 SQIVND (reference sequence). The CDR3 here is CASSIQGLRFNEQFF. In nucleotides, the CDR3 is TGTGCCAGTAGTATTCAAGGGCTCAGGTTCAATGAGCAGTTCTTC.

The rearrangement uses TRBV7-2 and TRBJ1-5; possible D gene TRBD1, 5 bases. Germline V gene sequence: CDR1 SGHTA, CDR2 FQGNSA. The CDR3 loop spans 13 amino acids. V was trimmed by 5 bases and J by 4 bases, leaving 9 bases between them. CDR3 nucleotide sequence: TGTGCCAGCAGCGGTGGGGGGAATCAGCCCCAGCATTTT. Its translation is CASSGGGNQPQHF.

This clonotype showed up many times. J is TRBJ2-7 and V is TRBV5-1; TRBD2 aligns across 11 bases. CDR1 is SGHRS, CDR2 YFSETQ, per germline. The V segment lost 4 bases and the J segment 2 bases; nucleotides outside the gene matches: 8. The CDR3 covers 16 residues. DNA of the CDR3: TGCGCCAGCAGCCCGGGGACTAGCGGACGAACCTACGAGCAGTACTTC. Its protein product is CASSPGTSGRTYEQYF.

This clonotype showed up just a few times. V usage is TRBV20-1 and J usage is TRBJ2-1; 11 positions agree with TRBD2. CDR1 and CDR2 (germline): DFQATT, SNEGSKA (reference sequence). V dropped 7 bases and J dropped 5; count of bases not matched to a gene: 4. The CDR3 consists of 13 residues. CDR3 nucleotides: TGCAGTGTACCGGGACTAGCGGACAATGAGCAGTTCTTC. This sequence encodes CSVPGLADNEQFF.